This TCR beta chain emerged from a study of Ad26.COV2.S vaccination and SARS-CoV-2 variants (dated by TCRdb to about 2021). With regard to the full study: Vaccine-arm donors were drawn from COV1001, a multicentre, randomized, double-blind, placebo-controlled phase I-IIa trial of Ad26.COV2.S in healthy adults. Ad26.COV2.S was administered intramuscularly at a dose of 5x10^10 or 1x10^11 viral particles, either as one shot or as two shots given 56 days apart. TCRbeta repertoire sequencing served as the tool for gauging how specific and how broad the SARS-CoV-2-reactive T cell receptors were following Ad26.COV2.S vaccination. A total of some 30 samples were included in the TCR-sequenced set, comprising roughly 19 Ad26.COV2.S vaccine recipients, 5 placebo recipients and 8 SARS-CoV-2 convalescent individuals. Trial participants were randomized into five groups of five: low-dose or high-dose Ad26.COV2.S given once or twice, or placebo on both occasions. Investigators remained blinded to trial group allocation during experiments and outcome assessment. Paper-wide results and their limitations: Non-spike TCR breadth was comparable between vaccine and placebo recipients, consistent with the vaccine containing only spike. Compared with placebo recipients, Ad26.COV2.S recipients showed higher spike-specific TCR breadth (P = 0.0014). The authors noted that total T cell responses may have been underestimated by the TCR breadth and depth analyses. Comparing responses between vaccine doses or regimens was not something the study was powered to do. Substantial breadth of spike-specific CD8+ and CD4+ T cell responses was reported after vaccination.

This specimen's treatment or condition label, interpreted: 15 to 20 received Ad26.COV2.S at low or high dose, single or two shots; about 5 received placebo; per-sample allocation not given. For vaccine and placebo recipients, repertoires were sequenced using samples collected on day 63 after the first injection. Cohort 1b enrolled about two dozen adults aged 18-55 years at a single site in Boston, USA, between 29 July and 7 August 2020. Ad26.COV2.S consisted of a replication-incompetent adenovirus type 26 vector by which a prefusion-stabilized SARS-CoV-2 spike protein from the original Wuhan strain was expressed. TCRbeta CDR3 regions were sequenced with the immunoSEQ Assay. After extraction, genomic DNA underwent amplification by bias-controlled multiplex PCR, followed by high-throughput sequencing. As for the authors' bioinformatics: Collapsing and filtering of sequences were performed to quantify the absolute abundance of each unique TCRbeta CDR3 region. Usable DNA was measured by amplifying reference genes present in all nucleated cells, and TCRbeta template counts were normalized to that usable DNA to estimate T cell fraction. Repertoire TCRs were annotated as SARS-CoV-2-specific when V gene, CDR3 amino acid sequence and J gene were exactly matched to a known reactive TCR set. The reference SARS-CoV-2 TCR set was derived from MIRA and filtered for enrichment in COVID-19-positive ImmuneCODE repertoires, a step that removed public or cross-reactive TCRs. Based on the MIRA antigens, annotated TCRs were further analysed at the level of specific ORF or position within ORF. Depth was the summed frequency of annotated unique rearrangements, while breadth was defined as annotated unique rearrangements over total unique productive rearrangements. Two-sided Wilcoxon rank-sum tests were used to compare TCR breadth between groups. TCRdb mirrors the immuneACCESS table, restricted to in-frame sequences. Some clones are absent from its copies; in checked studies, under half trace to an unresolved V gene, and the reason for the others is unknown. The DNA was the basis for D and trimming; V, J and clone size are from that table. In all, the sample holds hundreds of thousands of clones, and about 92% of those were seen once. The ten largest clones take up about 1.6% of the sample.

The CDR3, from cysteine to phenylalanine, totals 14 residues. The read is trimmed to its CDR3 DNA, 42 bases read in frame from base 1. Here V drops 4 bases and J drops 2 bases, and the junction holds 5 bases not matched to any gene. The germline V gene specifies SGHAT as CDR1 and FQNNGV as CDR2. With regard to this clone: No cognate antigen has been identified for it. No base qualities exist here, and no much larger clone lies one base off it.

The clonotype comes from a person between 18 and 65 years old who received the Ad26.COV2.S COVID-19 vaccine or a placebo. The material sequenced was peripheral blood, taken in a trial of Ad26.COV2.S vaccine versus placebo. The chain is made from TRBV11-2 and TRBJ2-7, and 7 junction bases match TRBD2. The CDR3 amino acid sequence is: CASSYGSGTYEQYF. The DNA sequence follows: TGTGCCAGCAGCTATGGCAGCGGGACCTACGAGCAGTACTTC.